Sequencing of this TCR beta chain was carried out in a study of radiotherapy plus CTLA-4 blockade in lung cancer (dated by TCRdb to the late 2010s). Regarding the study in general: Objective responses were observed in 15% to 20% of enrolled patients, and disease control was achieved in 25% to 40%.

What the authors observed across the whole study: Increased serum interferon-beta after radiation, together with early dynamic changes in blood T cell clones, were reported to be the strongest predictors of response. After treatment with radiotherapy and ipilimumab, TCR clones that originated in tumors expanded in peripheral blood.

The study tested focal radiation therapy combined with CTLA-4 blockade (ipilimumab) in patients with chemo-refractory metastatic non-small-cell lung cancer. Here V drops 4 bases and J drops 0 bases, and the junction holds 6 bases not matched to any gene. From the cysteine up to the phenylalanine, the CDR3 has a length of 16 residues. Solely the CDR3 DNA is kept, with 48 bases framed from the first base. The germline V gene (reference sequence) sets CDR1 to MNHEY and CDR2 to SMNVEV. This clone was seen once. No antigen is known for it. Base qualities are not at hand, and no much larger clone is one base apart. Library creation used the immunoSEQ multiplex PCR assay. TCRdb took over this immuneACCESS table, retaining in-frame rearrangements with V and J assigned. Such tables are incomplete; in checked studies, under half of the missing clones stem from an unresolved V gene, and the remainder is unexplained. This sample lists more than 25,000 clones; around 79% were detected once. The top ten clonotypes cover about 7.7% of the sample.

Material: peripheral blood, obtained from a patient treated with radiotherapy plus ipilimumab. Recombination connected TRBV27 to TRBJ1-5; the junction holds 7 bases that match TRBD1. This clonotype originated in a human donor with non-small cell lung cancer who had stable disease on radiotherapy plus ipilimumab. The sequence in DNA is TGTGCCAGCAGTTCCATGGGACAGCTTAGCAATCAGCCCCAGCATTTT. It encodes CASSSMGQLSNQPQHF.